This TCR beta chain was documented in a study of response to subunit inactivated influenza vaccine. TCRdb called the RT-PCR reads again in MiXCR, with one record for every CDR3 protein. The table lists about 540,000 distinct CDR3 sequences, roughly 23% of them singletons. V gave up 4 bases and J gave up 4 bases, with 8 bases separating them. In germline, CDR1 is SGHKS, CDR2 YYEKEE (reference sequence). The CDR3 spans 12 residues. Only one count was recorded for this clonotype. These sequences were also reported in another study, on T cells expressing NK-cell markers. That report notes: Libraries used 5'RACE template switching adding universal primer site and UMIs. NKG2C+ dominant clonotypes from 5 to 7 donors made up about 1.0-7.5% of CD8+ T cells. The same clonotypes also predominated in the CD3+CD56-NKG2C+ fraction of several donors.

Source: CD4+ T cells sorted from PBMCs, taken 11 to 12 days after vaccination. The clonotype was recovered from a man aged 45-65 years who received an inactivated influenza vaccine. The J gene is TRBJ1-2, the V gene TRBV5-5, with D uncertain. CDR3 sequence reads: CASSQGIYGYTF. In nucleotides, the CDR3 is TGTGCCAGCAGCCAAGGAATCTATGGCTACACCTTC.